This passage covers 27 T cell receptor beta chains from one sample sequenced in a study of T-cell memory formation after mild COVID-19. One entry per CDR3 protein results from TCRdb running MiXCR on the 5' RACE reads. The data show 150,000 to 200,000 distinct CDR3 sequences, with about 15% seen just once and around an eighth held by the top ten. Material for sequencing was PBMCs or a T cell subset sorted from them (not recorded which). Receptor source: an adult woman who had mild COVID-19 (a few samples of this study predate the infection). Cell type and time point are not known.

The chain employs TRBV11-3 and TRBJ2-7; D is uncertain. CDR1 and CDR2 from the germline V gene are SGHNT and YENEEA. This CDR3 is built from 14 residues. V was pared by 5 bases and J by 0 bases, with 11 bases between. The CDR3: CASSQTLNSYEQYF. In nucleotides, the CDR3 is TGTGCCAGCAGCCAGACACTGAACTCCTACGAGCAGTACTTC.

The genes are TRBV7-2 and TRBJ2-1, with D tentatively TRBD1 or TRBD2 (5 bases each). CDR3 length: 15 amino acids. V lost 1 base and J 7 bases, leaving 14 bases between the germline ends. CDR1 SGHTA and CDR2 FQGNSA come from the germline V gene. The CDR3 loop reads CASSLDGTEWNEQFF. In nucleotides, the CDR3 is TGTGCCAGCAGCTTAGATGGGACGGAGTGGAATGAGCAGTTCTTC.

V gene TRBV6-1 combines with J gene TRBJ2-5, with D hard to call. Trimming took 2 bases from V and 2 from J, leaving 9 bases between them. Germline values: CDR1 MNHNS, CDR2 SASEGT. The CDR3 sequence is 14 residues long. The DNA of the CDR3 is TGTGCCAGCAGTGAAATGATAGGACAAGAGACCCAGTACTTC. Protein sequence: CASSEMIGQETQYF.

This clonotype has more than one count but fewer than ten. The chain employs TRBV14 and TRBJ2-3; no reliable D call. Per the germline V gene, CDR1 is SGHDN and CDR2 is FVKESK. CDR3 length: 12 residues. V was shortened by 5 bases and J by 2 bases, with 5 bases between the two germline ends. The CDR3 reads CASSFLTDTQYF. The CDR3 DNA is TGTGCCAGCAGCTTCCTCACAGATACGCAGTATTTT.

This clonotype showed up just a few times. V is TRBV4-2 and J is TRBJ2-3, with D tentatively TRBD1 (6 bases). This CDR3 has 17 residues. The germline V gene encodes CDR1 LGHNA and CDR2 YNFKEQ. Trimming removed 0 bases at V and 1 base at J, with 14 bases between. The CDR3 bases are TGTGCCAGCAGCCAAGATCATAAGGGACATCGCACAGATACGCAGTATTTT. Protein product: CASSQDHKGHRTDTQYF.

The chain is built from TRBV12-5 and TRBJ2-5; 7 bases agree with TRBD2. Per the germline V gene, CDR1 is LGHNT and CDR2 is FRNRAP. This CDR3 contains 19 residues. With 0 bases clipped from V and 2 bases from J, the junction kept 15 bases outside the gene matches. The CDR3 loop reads CASGLVSGWTRRLQETQYF. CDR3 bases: TGTGCTAGTGGTTTGGTTAGCGGGTGGACGAGACGACTTCAAGAGACCCAGTACTTC.

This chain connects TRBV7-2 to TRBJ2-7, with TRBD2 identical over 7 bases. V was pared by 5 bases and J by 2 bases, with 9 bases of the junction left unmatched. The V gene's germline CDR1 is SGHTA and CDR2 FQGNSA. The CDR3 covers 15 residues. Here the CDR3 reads CASSPGLAVTYEQYF. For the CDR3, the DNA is TGTGCCAGCAGCCCCGGGCTAGCGGTGACCTACGAGCAGTACTTC. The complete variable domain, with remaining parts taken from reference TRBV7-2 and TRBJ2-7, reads GAGVSQSPSNKVTEKGKDVELRCDPISGHTALYWYRQSLGQGLEFLIYFQGNSAPDKSGLPSDRFSAERTGGSVSTLTIQRTQQEDSAVYLCASSPGLAVTYEQYFGPGTRLTVT.

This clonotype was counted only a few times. CDR3: CSVNEPATGATEAFF. CDR3 nucleotides: TGCAGCGTCAACGAACCGGCGACAGGGGCCACTGAAGCTTTCTTT. V is TRBV29-1 and J is TRBJ1-1, with 8 bases aligning to TRBD1. The germline V gene has CDR1 SQVTM and CDR2 ANQGSEA. This CDR3 is 15 amino acids long. Unmatched junction bases numbered 13, after V lost 6 bases and J lost 4 bases.

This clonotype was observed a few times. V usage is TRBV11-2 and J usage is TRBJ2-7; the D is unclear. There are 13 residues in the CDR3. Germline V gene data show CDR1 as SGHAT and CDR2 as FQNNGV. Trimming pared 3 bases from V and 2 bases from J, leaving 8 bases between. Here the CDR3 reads CASSFSPAYEQYF. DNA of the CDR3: TGTGCCAGCAGCTTTAGCCCAGCCTACGAGCAGTACTTC.

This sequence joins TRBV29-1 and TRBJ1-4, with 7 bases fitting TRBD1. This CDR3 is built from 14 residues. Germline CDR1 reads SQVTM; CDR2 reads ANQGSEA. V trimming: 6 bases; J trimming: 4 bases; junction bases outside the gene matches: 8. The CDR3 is CSVAGTELNEKLFF. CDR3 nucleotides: TGCAGCGTGGCCGGGACAGAACTTAATGAAAAACTGTTTTTT.

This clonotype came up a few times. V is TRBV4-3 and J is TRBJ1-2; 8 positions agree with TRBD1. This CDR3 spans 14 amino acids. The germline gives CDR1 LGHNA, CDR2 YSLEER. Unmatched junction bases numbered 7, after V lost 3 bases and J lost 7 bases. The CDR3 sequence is CASSHDRGAGGYTF. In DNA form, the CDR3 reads TGCGCCAGCAGCCACGACAGGGGCGCGGGTGGCTACACCTTC.

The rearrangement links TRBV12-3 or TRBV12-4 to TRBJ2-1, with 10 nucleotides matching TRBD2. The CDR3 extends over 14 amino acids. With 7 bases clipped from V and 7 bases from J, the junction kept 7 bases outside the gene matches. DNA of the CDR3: TGTGCCAGCACCCTCGGGACTAGCGTAAATGAGCAGTTCTTC. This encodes CASTLGTSVNEQFF.

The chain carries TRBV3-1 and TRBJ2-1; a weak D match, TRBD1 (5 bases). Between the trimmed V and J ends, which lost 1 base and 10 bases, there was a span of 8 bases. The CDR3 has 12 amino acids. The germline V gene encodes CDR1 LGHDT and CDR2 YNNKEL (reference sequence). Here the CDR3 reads CASSQVQGEQFF. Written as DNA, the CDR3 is TGTGCCAGCAGCCAAGTTCAGGGCGAGCAGTTCTTC.

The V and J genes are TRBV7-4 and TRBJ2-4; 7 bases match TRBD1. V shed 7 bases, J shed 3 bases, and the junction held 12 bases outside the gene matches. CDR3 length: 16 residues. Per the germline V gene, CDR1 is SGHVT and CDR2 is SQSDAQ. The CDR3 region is CASTRQGWWVKNIQYF. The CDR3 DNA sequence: TGTGCCAGCACCCGACAGGGATGGTGGGTCAAAAACATTCAGTACTTC. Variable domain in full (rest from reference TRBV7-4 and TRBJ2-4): GAGVSQSPRYKVAKRGRDVALRCDSISGHVTLYWYRQTLGQGSEVLTYSQSDAQRDKSGRPSGRFSAERPERSVSTLKIQRTEQGDSAVYLCASTRQGWWVKNIQYFGAGTRLSVL.

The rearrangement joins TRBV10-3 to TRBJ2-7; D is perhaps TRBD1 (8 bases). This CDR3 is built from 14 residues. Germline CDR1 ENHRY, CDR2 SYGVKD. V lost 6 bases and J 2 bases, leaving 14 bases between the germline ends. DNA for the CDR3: TGTGCCATCAGAGCGGGACAGGCAACCTACGAGCAGTACTTC. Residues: CAIRAGQATYEQYF.

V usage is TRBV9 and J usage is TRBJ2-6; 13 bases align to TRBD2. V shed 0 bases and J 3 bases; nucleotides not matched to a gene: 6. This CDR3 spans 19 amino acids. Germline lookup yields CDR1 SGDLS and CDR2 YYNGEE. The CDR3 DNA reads TGTGCCAGCAGCGTAGCCCGGACTAGCGGGAGATTTGGGGCCAACGTCCTGACTTTC. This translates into CASSVARTSGRFGANVLTF.

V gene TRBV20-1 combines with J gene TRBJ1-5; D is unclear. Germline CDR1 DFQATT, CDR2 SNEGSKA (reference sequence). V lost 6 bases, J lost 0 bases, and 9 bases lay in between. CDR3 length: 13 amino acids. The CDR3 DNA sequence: TGCAGTGCCAGGCAAAGTAGCAATCAGCCCCAGCATTTT. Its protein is CSARQSSNQPQHF.

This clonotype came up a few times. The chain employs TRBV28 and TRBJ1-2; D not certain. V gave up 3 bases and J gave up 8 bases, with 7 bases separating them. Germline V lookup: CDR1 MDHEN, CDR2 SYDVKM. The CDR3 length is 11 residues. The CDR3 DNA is TGTGCCAGCAGTTTCTCAACGGGCTACACCTTC. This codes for CASSFSTGYTF.

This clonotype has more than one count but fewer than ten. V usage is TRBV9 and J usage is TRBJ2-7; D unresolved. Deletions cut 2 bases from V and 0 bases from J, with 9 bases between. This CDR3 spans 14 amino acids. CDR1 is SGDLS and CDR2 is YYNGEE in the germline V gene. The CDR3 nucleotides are TGTGCCAGCAGCGTCACTGACGGCTCCTACGAGCAGTACTTC. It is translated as CASSVTDGSYEQYF.

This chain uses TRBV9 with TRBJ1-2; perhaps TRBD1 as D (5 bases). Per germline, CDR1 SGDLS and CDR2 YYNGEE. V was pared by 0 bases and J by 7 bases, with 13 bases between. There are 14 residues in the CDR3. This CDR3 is CASSVGGREGGYTF. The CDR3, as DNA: TGTGCCAGCAGCGTAGGAGGCAGGGAAGGTGGCTACACCTTC. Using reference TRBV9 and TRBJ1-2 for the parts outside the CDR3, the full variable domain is DSGVTQTPKHLITATGQRVTLRCSPRSGDLSVYWYQQSLDQGLQFLIQYYNGEERAKGNILERFSAQQFPDLHSELNLSSLELGDSALYFCASSVGGREGGYTFGSGTRLTVV.

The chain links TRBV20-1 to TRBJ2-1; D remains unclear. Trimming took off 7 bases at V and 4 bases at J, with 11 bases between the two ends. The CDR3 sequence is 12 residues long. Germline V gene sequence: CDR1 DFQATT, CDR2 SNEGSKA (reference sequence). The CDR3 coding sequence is TGCAGTGTTTGGGGATCGTACAATGAGCAGTTCTTC. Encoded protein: CSVWGSYNEQFF.

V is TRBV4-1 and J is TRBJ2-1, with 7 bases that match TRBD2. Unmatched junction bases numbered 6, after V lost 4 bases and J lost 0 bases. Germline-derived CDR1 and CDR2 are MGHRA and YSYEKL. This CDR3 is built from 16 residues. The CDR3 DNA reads TGCGCCAGCAGCCGGCGGGAGACGGGCTCCTACAATGAGCAGTTCTTC. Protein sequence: CASSRRETGSYNEQFF.

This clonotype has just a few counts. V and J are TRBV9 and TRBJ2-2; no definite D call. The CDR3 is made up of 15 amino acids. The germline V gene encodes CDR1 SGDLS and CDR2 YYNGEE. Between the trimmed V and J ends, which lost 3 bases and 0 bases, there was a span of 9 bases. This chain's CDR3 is CASSARQANTGELFF. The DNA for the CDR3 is TGTGCCAGCAGCGCTCGACAAGCGAACACCGGGGAGCTGTTTTTT.

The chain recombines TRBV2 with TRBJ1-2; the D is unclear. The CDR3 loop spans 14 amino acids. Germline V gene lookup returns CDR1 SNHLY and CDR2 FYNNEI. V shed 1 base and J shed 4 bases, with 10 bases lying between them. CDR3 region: CASSEDLRSYGYTF. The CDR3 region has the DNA TGTGCCAGCAGTGAAGATCTCAGGAGCTATGGCTACACCTTC.

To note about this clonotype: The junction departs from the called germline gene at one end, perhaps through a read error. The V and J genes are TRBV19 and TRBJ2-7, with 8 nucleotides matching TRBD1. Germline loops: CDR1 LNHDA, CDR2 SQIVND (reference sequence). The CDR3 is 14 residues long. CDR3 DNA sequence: TGTGCCAGTAGTATCGGGACAGGACCCTACGAGCGGTACTTC. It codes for CASSIGTGPYERYF.

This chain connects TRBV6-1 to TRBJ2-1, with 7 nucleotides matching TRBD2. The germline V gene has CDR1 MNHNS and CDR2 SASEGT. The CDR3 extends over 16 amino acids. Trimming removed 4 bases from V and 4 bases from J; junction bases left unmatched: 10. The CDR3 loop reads CASSGGISGSYNEQFF. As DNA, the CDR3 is TGTGCCAGCAGTGGAGGGATTAGCGGGTCGTACAATGAGCAGTTCTTC.

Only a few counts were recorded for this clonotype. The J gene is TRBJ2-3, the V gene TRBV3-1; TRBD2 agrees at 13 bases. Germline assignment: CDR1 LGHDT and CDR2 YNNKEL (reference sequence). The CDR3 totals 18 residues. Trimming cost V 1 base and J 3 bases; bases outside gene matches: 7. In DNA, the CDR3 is TGTGCCAGCAGCCAAGGGAGACTAGCGGGGGGTAGGACAGATACGCAGTATTTT. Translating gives CASSQGRLAGGRTDTQYF.